A selection of T cell receptor beta chains follows, all from one sample in a study of blood T cell repertoires in COVID-19. This table comes from immunoSEQ multiplex PCR, and its TCRdb copy is limited to in-frame clones, with some not included. The sample has around 200,000 clones; 89% are singletons. Sequenced sample: peripheral blood. The receptors come from a man in his forties with acute or convalescent COVID-19. Each CDR3 is given with its conserved first and last residue. The order of the fields is J gene, D gene, V gene, clone size, CDR3 protein, CDR3 DNA. D genes are given only for firm matches. Size values are once, few and many counts, or a class for expanded clones, and some rows have none.

TRBJ1-6,NA,TRBV30,few,CAWRSGGATFNSPLHF,TGTGCCTGGAGATCTGGGGGCGCCACCTTCAATTCACCCCTCCACTTT
TRBJ2-7,NA,TRBV5-4,NA,CASSITGNYEQYF,TGTGCCAGCAGCATCACAGGGAACTACGAGCAGTACTTC
TRBJ2-7,NA,TRBV27,NA,CASSRVISPGEQYF,TGTGCCAGCAGTAGAGTCATCTCCCCCGGCGAGCAGTACTTC
TRBJ2-7,TRBD1,TRBV9,NA,CASSVGGQGFREQYF,TGTGCCAGCAGCGTAGGAGGACAGGGGTTCCGCGAGCAGTACTTC
TRBJ1-6,TRBD1,TRBV28,NA,CASSFAGQGPNSPLHF,TGTGCCAGCAGTTTCGCGGGACAGGGTCCTAATTCACCCCTCCACTTT
TRBJ2-1,TRBD1,TRBV28,once,CASSRDSDNEQFF,TGTGCCAGCAGCCGGGACAGTGACAATGAGCAGTTCTTC
TRBJ2-3,TRBD2,TRBV13,NA,CASSYGLAEPTDTQYF,TGTGCCAGCAGCTACGGACTAGCGGAACCCACAGATACGCAGTATTTT
TRBJ1-1,TRBD1,TRBV30,NA,CAWDRGVNTEAFF,TGTGCCTGGGACAGGGGGGTGAACACTGAAGCTTTCTTT
TRBJ1-1,TRBD1,TRBV5-4,NA,CASSIQGGWDTEAFF,TGTGCCAGCAGCATCCAAGGGGGCTGGGACACTGAAGCTTTCTTT
TRBJ1-1,TRBD1,TRBV4-1,few,CASKAPGGMNTEAFF,TGCGCCAGCAAGGCACCAGGGGGCATGAACACTGAAGCTTTCTTT
TRBJ2-7,TRBD1,TRBV9,NA,CASSGGDRGHEQYF,TGTGCCAGCAGCGGGGGGGACAGGGGCCACGAGCAGTACTTC
TRBJ1-2,NA,TRBV14,NA,CASSQGRNYGYTF,TGTGCCAGCAGCCAGGGGCGAAACTATGGCTACACCTTC
TRBJ1-1,TRBD1,TRBV5-1,few,CASSLGQGNANTEAFF,TGCGCCAGCAGCCTCGGACAGGGTAATGCGAACACTGAAGCTTTCTTT
TRBJ1-1,NA,TRBV3-1/TRBV3-2,few,CASSPRGGTEAFF,TGTGCCAGCAGCCCGAGGGGGGGCACTGAAGCTTTCTTT
TRBJ2-1,NA,TRBV5-1,NA,CASSLGAGFDEQFF,TGCGCCAGCAGCTTGGGCGCCGGGTTCGATGAGCAGTTCTTC
TRBJ2-1,TRBD2,TRBV9,once,CASSVGLAGYNEQFF,TGTGCCAGCAGCGTAGGGCTAGCGGGGTACAATGAGCAGTTCTTC
TRBJ1-5,NA,TRBV28,NA,CASSPPGSNQPQHF,TGTGCCAGCAGTCCCCCGGGGAGCAATCAGCCCCAGCATTTT
TRBJ1-1,NA,TRBV10-3,NA,CAISESAGRNTEAFF,TGTGCCATCAGTGAGTCTGCAGGGCGGAACACTGAAGCTTTCTTT
TRBJ2-2,NA,TRBV6-1,NA,CASSEALEGGELFF,TGTGCCAGCAGTGAAGCGCTGGAGGGCGGGGAGCTGTTTTTT
TRBJ1-6,NA,TRBV6-5,NA,CASSIQGDSPLHF,TGTGCCAGCAGTATACAGGGTGATTCACCCCTCCACTTT
TRBJ2-7,TRBD2,TRBV10-3,NA,CATSGTTSSYEQYF,TGTGCCACCTCCGGGACTACCTCCTCCTACGAGCAGTACTTC
TRBJ1-3,NA,TRBV9,NA,CASSVGLSGNTIYF,TGTGCCAGCAGCGTAGGACTGTCTGGAAACACCATATATTTT
TRBJ1-2,TRBD1,TRBV19,NA,CASSRTGPLNYGYTF,TGTGCCAGTAGTAGGACAGGCCCGCTCAACTATGGCTACACCTTC
TRBJ1-6,NA,TRBV25-1,few,CASSAGRGYSYNSPLHF,TGTGCCAGCAGTGCAGGACGGGGTTACTCCTATAATTCACCCCTCCACTTT
TRBJ1-3,TRBD1,TRBV7-2,NA,CASSPTGGNTIYF,TGTGCCAGCAGCCCGACAGGGGGAAACACCATATATTTT
TRBJ1-3,NA,TRBV7-6,NA,CASSLAAASGNTIYF,TGTGCCAGCAGCTTAGCGGCGGCCTCTGGAAACACCATATATTTT
TRBJ1-1,TRBD1,TRBV30,NA,CAWRDRDSSEAFF,TGTGCCTGGAGAGACCGGGACAGCTCGGAAGCTTTCTTT